A selection of T cell receptor beta chains follows, all from one sample in a study of blood T cells in healthy people across ages. TCRdb fed the 5' RACE reads into MiXCR, producing one record per CDR3 protein. Of around 800,000 distinct CDR3 sequences listed, less than 80% are singletons. The sequencing input was blood. The receptors originated from a man aged 25-45 years in good health. The CDR3 runs from the conserved cysteine through the conserved F or W. The order of the fields is V gene, D gene, J gene, CDR3 length, CDR3 protein. The D gene is left open where the match is weak.

>TRBV7-3|NA|TRBJ2-1|16
CASSLGPTPGGNEQFF
>TRBV27|NA|TRBJ2-5|16
CASSPRVAGKQETQYF
>TRBV5-1|NA|TRBJ2-1|16
CASSLEAGREYNEQFF
>TRBV6-2/TRBV6-3|TRBD2|TRBJ2-3|16
CASSYLRGGLQDTQYF
>TRBV20-1|NA|TRBJ2-1|12
CSARPLNDEQFF
>TRBV11-2|NA|TRBJ2-4|12
CASSLGGDFTYF
>TRBV7-2|NA|TRBJ2-7|13
CASSTGAGYEQYF
>TRBV4-3|TRBD1|TRBJ2-7|16
CASSQDTGTVSYEQYF
>TRBV14|NA|TRBJ2-1|12
CASSQGDSVQFF
>TRBV16|TRBD1|TRBJ1-5|15
CASSQSGTGNQPQHF
>TRBV12-3/TRBV12-4|TRBD2|TRBJ2-7|15
CASSPPGLDSYEQYF
>TRBV25-1|NA|TRBJ2-1|15
CAGSESARRGGEQFF
>TRBV6-5|TRBD2|TRBJ2-7|14
CASSLIAGGYEQYF
>TRBV13|TRBD1|TRBJ1-2|11
CASSLDRVNTF
>TRBV4-3|NA|TRBJ1-2|14
CASSQEIVGEGYTF
>TRBV4-2|TRBD2|TRBJ2-2|16
CASSQVLAGGTGELFF
>TRBV13|TRBD2|TRBJ2-5|21
CASSLYGRTSGRRSPQETQYF
>TRBV4-1|TRBD1|TRBJ2-1|15
CASSQDQGVPNEQFF
>TRBV7-9|TRBD1|TRBJ2-7|15
CASSNRGQGAYEQYF
>TRBV12-3/TRBV12-4|NA|TRBJ2-7|15
CASRRSPGAPYEQYF
>TRBV10-3|NA|TRBJ2-2|15
CAISESADSTGELFF
>TRBV29-1|NA|TRBJ2-5|11
CSVEGGVTQYF
>TRBV6-5|NA|TRBJ2-3|18
CASSYEGKKTKATDTQYF
>TRBV7-2|NA|TRBJ2-5|16
CASSLGPTSSGETQYF
>TRBV28|NA|TRBJ1-5|17
CASSFGPRPGGNQPQHF
>TRBV7-2|TRBD1|TRBJ2-3|15
CASSGQATATDTQYF
>TRBV7-9|TRBD2|TRBJ2-3|17
CASSSGTSGGLTDTQYF
>TRBV7-9|TRBD1|TRBJ2-1|14
CASSPRTGVGEQFF
>TRBV4-2|TRBD1|TRBJ2-1|15
CACSRGQGADNEQFF
>TRBV29-1|NA|TRBJ1-5|13
CSVGGDSNQPQHF
>TRBV12-3/TRBV12-4|NA|TRBJ2-5|14
CASSLEPPQETQYF